These 18 T cell receptor beta chains originate from one sample sequenced in a study of blood T cell repertoires in COVID-19. Sequencing was performed with immunoSEQ multiplex PCR; in TCRdb, only in-frame clones are kept and a portion is missing. The sample lists approximately 120,000 clones; roughly 88% were seen once. Sequenced material: peripheral blood. The receptors were gathered from a human donor in a cohort sampled during active COVID-19.

This rearrangement joins TRBV24-1 to TRBJ2-5; 7 bases fit TRBD2. Germline lookup yields CDR1 KGHDR and CDR2 SFDVKD. The CDR3 extends over 13 amino acids. V dropped 9 bases and J dropped 5; count of bases not matched to a gene: 8. In DNA, the CDR3 is TGTGCCACCGTCATTCGGGGGGTCGAGACCCAGTACTTC. It is translated as CATVIRGVETQYF.

The V gene is TRBV4-1, the J gene TRBJ2-3; D perhaps matches TRBD2 (6 bases). V lost 2 bases to trimming and J lost 10 bases, with 22 bases between them. The germline V gene has CDR1 MGHRA and CDR2 YSYEKL. The CDR3 is 16 amino acids. The CDR3 loop reads CASSQSLEGTPAPQYF. The DNA of the CDR3 is TGCGCCAGCAGCCAAAGTTTGGAGGGCACCCCGGCTCCGCAGTATTTT.

V is TRBV5-1 and J is TRBJ2-1; TRBD2 aligns across 9 bases. With 3 bases clipped from V and 0 bases from J, the junction kept 4 bases outside the gene matches. This CDR3 is 16 amino acids long. Germline assignment: CDR1 SGHRS and CDR2 YFSETQ. The CDR3 here is CASSSLAGSSYNEQFF. DNA for the CDR3: TGCGCCAGCAGCTCCCTAGCGGGATCCTCCTACAATGAGCAGTTCTTC.

The V gene is TRBV5-8, the J gene TRBJ2-3; 9 bases line up with TRBD2. V lost 4 bases, J lost 3 bases, and 9 bases stayed unmatched. The CDR3 loop spans 16 amino acids. From germline, CDR1 is SGHTS and CDR2 YDEGEE. The CDR3 DNA reads TGTGCCAGCAGCGAAAATAGCGGGAGTGGAACAGATACGCAGTATTTT. Translation: CASSENSGSGTDTQYF.

This rearrangement joins TRBV7-6 to TRBJ2-3; 11 bases match TRBD2. CDR1 and CDR2 from the germline V gene are SGHVS and FNYEAQ. The CDR3 covers 16 residues. J gave up 0 bases and V 5 bases, and 4 bases lay outside the gene matches. In nucleotides, the CDR3 is TGTGCCAGCAGCACCCGGACTAGCGGGAGCACAGATACGCAGTATTTT. Translation gives CASSTRTSGSTDTQYF.

The chain joins TRBV28 to TRBJ2-1; 10 positions match TRBD2. CDR1 and CDR2 from the germline V gene are MDHEN and SYDVKM. V trimming: 7 bases; J trimming: 5 bases; junction bases outside the gene matches: 11. CDR3 length: 16 residues. The CDR3 DNA is TGTGCCAGCACCTCAGGAGCGGGAGGGCACAACAATGAGCAGTTCTTC. Its translation: CASTSGAGGHNNEQFF. Full variable domain (missing parts from reference TRBV28 and TRBJ2-1): DVKVTQSSRYLVKRTGEKVFLECVQDMDHENMFWYRQDPGLGLRLIYFSYDVKMKEKGDIPEGYSVSREKKERFSLILESASTNQTSMYLCASTSGAGGHNNEQFFGPGTRLTVL.

This clone is a singleton in its sample. This chain joins TRBV28 and TRBJ2-4; a weak D match, TRBD2 (5 bases). The CDR3 extends over 14 amino acids. Per germline, CDR1 MDHEN and CDR2 SYDVKM. The V gene lost 6 bases and the J gene lost 0 bases, with 9 bases spanning the gap. DNA for the CDR3: TGTGCCAGCAGGAACGGGGTAGCCAAAAACATTCAGTACTTC. It is translated as CASRNGVAKNIQYF. The full variable domain, its missing parts supplied by reference TRBV28 and TRBJ2-4, is DVKVTQSSRYLVKRTGEKVFLECVQDMDHENMFWYRQDPGLGLRLIYFSYDVKMKEKGDIPEGYSVSREKKERFSLILESASTNQTSMYLCASRNGVAKNIQYFGAGTRLSVL.

The chain employs TRBV29-1 and TRBJ1-2; 11 bases align to TRBD1. Germline V gives CDR1 SQVTM, CDR2 ANQGSEA. The V segment lost 1 base and the J segment 8 bases; nucleotides outside the gene matches: 0. CDR3 size: 12 residues. CDR3 nucleotides: TGCAGCGTTGAAGGGACAGGGGGCGGCTACACCTTC. Translation gives CSVEGTGGGYTF.

The chain recombines TRBV18 with TRBJ2-1, with D perhaps matching TRBD2 (5 bases). This CDR3 contains 16 residues. Germline assignment: CDR1 KGHSH and CDR2 LQKENI. Deletions cut 4 bases from V and 0 bases from J, with 13 bases between. CDR3 in amino acids: CASSLTLATSYNEQFF. In nucleotides, the CDR3 is TGTGCCAGCTCACTCACGCTAGCTACCTCCTACAATGAGCAGTTCTTC.

The chain couples TRBV29-1 to TRBJ1-4; 10 bases match TRBD1. J gave up 6 bases and V 6 bases, and 4 bases lay outside the gene matches. Germline CDR1 and CDR2: SQVTM and ANQGSEA. CDR3 length equals 13 residues. CDR3 loop: CSVSGTGDEKLFF. The CDR3 DNA reads as TGCAGCGTCTCTGGGACAGGGGATGAAAAACTGTTTTTT.

The J gene is TRBJ2-2, the V gene TRBV18; D unresolved. CDR1 and CDR2 (germline): KGHSH, LQKENI. This CDR3 is built from 13 residues. V was clipped by 1 base and J by 9 bases, with 9 bases between them. The CDR3, as DNA: TGTGCCAGCTCACCACAGGCGGCGTGGGAGCTGTTTTTT. This gives the protein CASSPQAAWELFF.

This rearrangement joins TRBV9 to TRBJ1-2; D unresolved. The CDR3 runs to 15 residues. Germline values: CDR1 SGDLS, CDR2 YYNGEE. V was clipped by 0 bases and J by 0 bases, with 9 bases between them. CDR3 sequence: CASSVAVEPNYGYTF. In DNA form, the CDR3 reads TGTGCCAGCAGCGTAGCCGTGGAGCCTAACTATGGCTACACCTTC.

This clone has a handful of counts. This chain uses TRBV7-8 with TRBJ2-7, with TRBD2 identical over 8 bases. Germline CDR1 SGHVS, CDR2 FQNEAQ. Trimming at V came to 0 bases and at J to 2 bases, leaving 12 bases not matched to a gene. The length of the CDR3 is 18 residues. The CDR3 protein is CASSLAARRTSLTYEQYF. In DNA form, the CDR3 reads TGTGCCAGCAGCTTAGCAGCCCGCCGGACTAGCCTCACCTACGAGCAGTACTTC.

This chain links TRBV10-2 with TRBJ2-7; 7 bases fit TRBD1. CDR3 length equals 16 residues. The germline V gene has CDR1 WSHSY and CDR2 SAAADI. The V gene end was trimmed by 0 bases and the J gene end by 6 bases; junction bases not matched to a gene: 11. The CDR3 loop reads CASSESAGTVGSEQYF. The CDR3 DNA reads as TGCGCCAGCAGTGAGTCGGCCGGGACAGTGGGGTCCGAGCAGTACTTC.

This clone has just a few counts. The CDR3 reads CASSMRGDRQPQHF. In nucleotides, the CDR3 is TGTGCCAGTAGTATGCGGGGGGATCGCCAGCCCCAGCATTTT. The J gene is TRBJ1-5, the V gene TRBV19, with a weak D call TRBD1 (5 bases). This CDR3 region has 14 residues. Germline values: CDR1 LNHDA, CDR2 SQIVND (reference sequence). The ends were cut back, 3 bases at V and 7 bases at J, with 13 bases in the middle.

The chain is built from TRBV7-2 and TRBJ1-1; D remains ambiguous. Germline V CDR1 and CDR2: SGHTA, FQGNSA. V lost 5 bases, J lost 8 bases, and 9 bases lay in between. The CDR3 consists of 11 residues. CDR3 residues: CASSLSVEAFF. For the CDR3, the DNA is TGTGCCAGCAGCCTATCCGTGGAAGCTTTCTTT.

The J gene is TRBJ2-1, the V gene TRBV18; TRBD1 agrees at 8 bases. The CDR3 length is 13 residues. The ends lost 2 bases at V and 6 bases at J; junction bases unmatched: 0. Looked up from germline, CDR1 is KGHSH and CDR2 is LQKENI. The CDR3 is CASSPTGGNEQFF. The CDR3 bases are TGTGCCAGCTCACCAACAGGGGGCAATGAGCAGTTCTTC.

The chain has TRBV6-5 and TRBJ1-1, with 7 bases identical to TRBD1. The CDR3 totals 13 residues. In germline, CDR1 is MNHEY, CDR2 SVGAGI. V gave up 8 bases and J gave up 5 bases; unmatched junction bases: 8. The CDR3 sequence is CASGMTGRTEAFF. DNA for the CDR3: TGTGCCAGCGGCATGACAGGGCGTACTGAAGCTTTCTTT.